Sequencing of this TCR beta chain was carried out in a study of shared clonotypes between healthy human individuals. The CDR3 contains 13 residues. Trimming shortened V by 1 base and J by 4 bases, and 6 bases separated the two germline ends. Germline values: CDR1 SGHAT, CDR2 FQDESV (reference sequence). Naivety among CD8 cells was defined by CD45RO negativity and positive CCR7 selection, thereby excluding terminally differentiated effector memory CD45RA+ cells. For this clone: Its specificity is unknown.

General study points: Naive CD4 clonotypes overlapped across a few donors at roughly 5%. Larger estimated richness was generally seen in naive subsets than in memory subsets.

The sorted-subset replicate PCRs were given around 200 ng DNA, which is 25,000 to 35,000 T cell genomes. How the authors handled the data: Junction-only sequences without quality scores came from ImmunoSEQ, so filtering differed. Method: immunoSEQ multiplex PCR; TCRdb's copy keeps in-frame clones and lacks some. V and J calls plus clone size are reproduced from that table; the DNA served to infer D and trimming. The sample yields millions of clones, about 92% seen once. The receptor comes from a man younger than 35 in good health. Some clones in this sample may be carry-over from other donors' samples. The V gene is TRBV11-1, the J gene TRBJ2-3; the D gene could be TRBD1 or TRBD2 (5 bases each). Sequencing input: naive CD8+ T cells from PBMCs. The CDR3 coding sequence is TGTGCCAGCAGCTTAGTGGGGGCAGATACGCAGTATTTT. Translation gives CASSLVGADTQYF.